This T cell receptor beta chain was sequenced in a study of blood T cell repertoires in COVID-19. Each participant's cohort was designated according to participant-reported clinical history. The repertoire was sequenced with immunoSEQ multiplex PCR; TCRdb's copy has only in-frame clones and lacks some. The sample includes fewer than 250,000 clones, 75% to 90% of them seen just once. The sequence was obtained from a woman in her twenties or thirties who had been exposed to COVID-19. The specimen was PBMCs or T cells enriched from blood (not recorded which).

The CDR3 here is CASSSVRAGGPYNEQFF. DNA for the CDR3: TGTGCCAGCAGCTCTGTAAGGGCGGGAGGGCCTTACAATGAGCAGTTCTTC. The rearrangement links TRBV5-4 to TRBJ2-1; 9 bases line up with TRBD2. Germline CDR1 reads SGHNT; CDR2 reads YYREEE (reference sequence). Germline trimming cut 3 bases from V and 4 bases from J; bases unmatched to any gene: 11. This CDR3 comprises 17 residues.